The text below deals with one T cell receptor beta chain. The antigen remains unidentified. The data stem from a study of blood T cells in healthy people across ages. Points from the study as a whole: Among T cells, TCR beta diversity per million cells dropped roughly linearly as age rose. Diversity estimated from one million T cells was considered an underestimate.

The second PCR ran roughly 7 to 12 cycles with a sample-barcoded 5' primer and J-beta primers. TCRdb fed the 5' RACE reads into MiXCR, producing one record per CDR3 protein. The sample carries almost 800,000 distinct CDR3 sequences, roughly 50% recorded once. Trimming removed 7 bases from V and 3 bases from J; junction bases left unmatched: 5. This CDR3 has 13 amino acids. The people who gave samples were healthy Caucasians from Russia, aged roughly 6 to 90. Isolated PBMCs totaled at least 6 million in each sample. The sequenced sample consisted of blood. The receptor's source is a man between 25 and 39 years old in good health. The chain uses TRBV12-3 or TRBV12-4 and TRBJ1-2; 7 positions agree with TRBD1. The CDR3 loop reads CASTKDRDYGYTF. The CDR3 coding sequence is TGTGCCAGCACCAAAGACAGGGACTATGGCTACACCTTC.